A single sample is the source of the 10 T cell receptor beta chains below, sequenced in a study of cytotoxic CD8 clonotypes in ibrutinib-treated CLL. Generated by immunoSEQ multiplex PCR, the TCRdb table keeps only in-frame clones and is missing some. The sample holds roughly 130,000 clones, approximately 90% seen once. Sequencing was performed on PBMCs, taken after 12 months of ibrutinib treatment. Receptor source: a human donor with chronic lymphocytic leukemia.

This sequence joins TRBV6-1 and TRBJ2-7; 8 bases align to TRBD2. Unmatched junction bases numbered 8, after V lost 3 bases and J lost 4 bases. CDR1 is MNHNS, CDR2 SASEGT, per germline. The length of the CDR3 is 15 residues. The CDR3 DNA is TGTGCCAGCAGTGACCGGGCGGGAGGCAGGTACGAGCAGTACTTC. Translation gives CASSDRAGGRYEQYF.

The chain carries TRBV28 and TRBJ1-1; tentatively, D is TRBD1 (5 bases). CDR3 size: 15 residues. Trimming took off 6 bases at V and 5 bases at J, with 19 bases between the two ends. Germline CDR1 and CDR2: MDHEN and SYDVKM. The CDR3 sequence: CASRGLPQFGTEAFF. As DNA, the CDR3 is TGTGCCAGCAGGGGACTTCCACAGTTCGGTACTGAAGCTTTCTTT.

This clone was counted a single time. The CDR3 region has the DNA TGTGCCAGCAGTCCCCCGGCCTCTGGAAACACCATATATTTT. It translates to CASSPPASGNTIYF. The chain recombines TRBV28 with TRBJ1-3; D not resolved. V was shortened by 5 bases and J by 0 bases, with 8 bases between the two germline ends. Germline loops: CDR1 MDHEN, CDR2 SYDVKM. The CDR3 covers 14 residues.

J is TRBJ1-5 and V is TRBV27; TRBD1 matches 7 bases. This CDR3 contains 15 residues. V shed 6 bases and J 8 bases; nucleotides not matched to a gene: 13. The germline V gene encodes CDR1 MNHEY and CDR2 SMNVEV (reference sequence). The chain's CDR3 is CASRPQGVGEKPQHF. CDR3 DNA: TGTGCCAGCAGGCCGCAGGGGGTCGGAGAAAAGCCCCAGCATTTT.

This chain links TRBV10-3 with TRBJ2-5, with 12 nucleotides matching TRBD2. J lost 4 bases, V lost 8 bases, and 8 bases had no gene match. Germline V lookup: CDR1 ENHRY, CDR2 SYGVKD. The CDR3 consists of 15 residues. The CDR3 nucleotides read TGTGCCATCTCGCTAGCGGGAGGGCCGGGAGAGACCCAGTACTTC. Translated: CAISLAGGPGETQYF.

This chain connects TRBV25-1 to TRBJ1-4; D is perhaps TRBD1 (5 bases). The germline V gene has CDR1 MGHDK and CDR2 SYGVNS. There are 18 residues in the CDR3. V was trimmed by 1 base and J by 5 bases, leaving 20 bases between them. CDR3 DNA sequence: TGTGCCAGCAGTGAATTGGGAAGGGGTAGTTTAGAGAATGAAAAACTGTTTTTT. Its translation is CASSELGRGSLENEKLFF. Supplemented by reference TRBV25-1 and TRBJ1-4, the full variable domain reads EADIYQTPRYLVIGTGKKITLECSQTMGHDKMYWYQQDPGMELHLIHYSYGVNSTEKGDLSSESTVSRIRTEHFPLTLESARPSHTSQYLCASSELGRGSLENEKLFFGSGTQLSVL.

V is TRBV18 and J is TRBJ2-1; the match to TRBD2 covers 8 bases. The CDR3 is 16 amino acids. Germline trimming cut 4 bases from V and 0 bases from J; bases unmatched to any gene: 5. Germline CDR1 is KGHSH and CDR2 is LQKENI. CDR3 in DNA: TGTGCCAGCTCACTTAGCGGGACAAGCTCCTACAATGAGCAGTTCTTC. This gives the protein CASSLSGTSSYNEQFF.

This chain uses TRBV4-2 with TRBJ2-7; D gene unclear. The CDR3 runs to 14 residues. Germline V gene sequence: CDR1 LGHNA, CDR2 YNFKEQ. V was clipped by 0 bases and J by 6 bases, with 12 bases between them. Here the CDR3 reads CASSQDPGPFEQYF. The CDR3 region has the DNA TGTGCCAGCAGCCAAGATCCCGGCCCCTTCGAGCAGTACTTC.

Points on this clone: The germline gene is not matched at one end of the junction; a read error may be the cause. The chain joins TRBV27 to TRBJ1-1, with 9 positions matching TRBD1. CDR1 and CDR2 from the germline V gene are MNHEY and SMNVEV (reference sequence). The CDR3 is 16 amino acids. CDR3 residues: CASSVSRQGGLTEAFF. In DNA form, the CDR3 reads TGTGCCAGCAGTGTATCGCGACAGGGGGGACTCACTGAAGCTTTCTTT.

A single count supports this clone. The chain uses TRBV15 and TRBJ1-1; 7 bases map to TRBD1. V was pared by 3 bases and J by 0 bases, with 13 bases of the junction left unmatched. The length of the CDR3 is 18 residues. Looked up from germline, CDR1 is LNHNV and CDR2 is YYDKDF (reference sequence). CDR3 region: CATSSENPTGDMNTEAFF. The CDR3 DNA follows: TGTGCCACCAGCAGTGAGAACCCTACAGGGGACATGAACACTGAAGCTTTCTTT. Filled out from reference TRBV15 and TRBJ1-1, the complete variable domain reads DAMVIQNPRYQVTQFGKPVTLSCSQTLNHNVMYWYQQKSSQAPKLLFHYYDKDFNNEADTPDNFQSRRPNTSFCFLDIRSPGLGDTAMYLCATSSENPTGDMNTEAFFGQGTRLTVV.